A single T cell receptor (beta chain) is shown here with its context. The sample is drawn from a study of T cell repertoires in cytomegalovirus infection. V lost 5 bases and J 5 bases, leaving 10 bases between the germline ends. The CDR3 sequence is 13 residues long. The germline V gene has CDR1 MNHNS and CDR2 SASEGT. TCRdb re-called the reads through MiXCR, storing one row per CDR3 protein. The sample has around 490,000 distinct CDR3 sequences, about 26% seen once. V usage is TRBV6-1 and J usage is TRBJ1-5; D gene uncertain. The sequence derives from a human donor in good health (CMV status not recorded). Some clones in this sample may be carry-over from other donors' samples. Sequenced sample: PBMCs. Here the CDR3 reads CASSYGEDQPQHF. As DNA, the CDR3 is TGTGCCAGCAGTTACGGAGAGGATCAGCCCCAGCATTTT.